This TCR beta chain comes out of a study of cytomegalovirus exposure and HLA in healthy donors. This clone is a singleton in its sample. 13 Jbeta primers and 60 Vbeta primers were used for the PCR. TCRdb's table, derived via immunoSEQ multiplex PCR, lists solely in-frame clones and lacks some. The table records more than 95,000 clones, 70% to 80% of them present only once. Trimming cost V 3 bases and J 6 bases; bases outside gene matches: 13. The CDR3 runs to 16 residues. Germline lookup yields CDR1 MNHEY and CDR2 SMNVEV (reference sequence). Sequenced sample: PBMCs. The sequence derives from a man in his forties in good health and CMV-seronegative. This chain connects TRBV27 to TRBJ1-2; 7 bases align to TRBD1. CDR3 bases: TGTGCCAGCAGTTTGCACCGGACAGGAACCACTGATGGCTACACCTTC. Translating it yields CASSLHRTGTTDGYTF.